Each of the 9 T cell receptor beta chains below was sequenced from the same sample in a study of cytomegalovirus exposure and HLA in healthy donors. Primers included in the PCR were 60 Vbeta and 13 Jbeta primers. The data were produced by immunoSEQ multiplex PCR, yet TCRdb's version contains in-frame clones alone and is incomplete. The repertoire holds approximately 190,000 clones, with approximately 82% as singletons. Specimen: PBMCs. These TCRs come from a man aged 40-49 years in good health and CMV-seropositive.

This clone was counted between two and nine times. The J gene is TRBJ1-5, the V gene TRBV7-6; 8 bases agree with TRBD1. The V gene's germline CDR1 is SGHVS and CDR2 FNYEAQ. CDR3 length: 16 residues. V lost 4 bases to trimming and J lost 3 bases; unmatched junction nucleotides: 8. Here the CDR3 DNA reads TGTGCCAGCAGCTACGCGGGGACAGGTTCCAATCAGCCCCAGCATTTT. It codes for CASSYAGTGSNQPQHF. Full variable domain (missing parts from reference TRBV7-6 and TRBJ1-5): GAGVSQSPRYKVTKRGQDVALRCDPISGHVSLYWYRQALGQGPEFLTYFNYEAQQDKSGLPNDRFSAERPEGSISTLTIQRTEQRDSAMYRCASSYAGTGSNQPQHFGDGTRLSIL.

This chain joins TRBV11-2 and TRBJ1-5; perhaps TRBD1 as D (5 bases). V lost 3 bases and J 2 bases, leaving 23 bases between the germline ends. CDR3 length equals 19 residues. Per the germline V gene, CDR1 is SGHAT and CDR2 is FQNNGV. Here the CDR3 reads CASSLDQKRLGEGNQPQHF. The CDR3 DNA reads TGTGCCAGCAGCTTGGACCAAAAGCGGTTGGGGGAGGGCAATCAGCCCCAGCATTTT. The variable domain in full, completed from reference TRBV11-2 and TRBJ1-5, reads EAGVAQSPRYKIIEKRQSVAFWCNPISGHATLYWYQQILGQGPKLLIQFQNNGVVDDSQLPKDRFSAERLKGVDSTLKIQPAKLEDSAVYLCASSLDQKRLGEGNQPQHFGDGTRLSIL.

The chain has TRBV5-4 and TRBJ1-2, with 7 bases matching TRBD1. The CDR3 extends over 16 amino acids. Germline lookup yields CDR1 SGHNT and CDR2 YYREEE (reference sequence). V lost 2 bases and J lost 1; bases outside the gene matches: 8. CDR3 sequence reads: CASSFEHRGGNYGYTF. The CDR3 region has the DNA TGTGCCAGCAGCTTTGAACACAGGGGTGGTAACTATGGCTACACCTTC. Filled out from reference TRBV5-4 and TRBJ1-2, the complete variable domain reads ETGVTQSPTHLIKTRGQQVTLRCSSQSGHNTVSWYQQALGQGPQFIFQYYREEENGRGNFPPRFSGLQFPNYSSELNVNALELDDSALYLCASSFEHRGGNYGYTFGSGTRLTVV.

The chain is built from TRBV5-1 and TRBJ2-6; 9 nucleotides align to TRBD1. CDR1 and CDR2 (germline): SGHRS, YFSETQ. With V trimmed by 3 bases and J by 1 base, 8 bases remained unmatched. There are 18 residues in the CDR3. CDR3 sequence reads: CASSSGQGLISGANVLTF. DNA for the CDR3: TGCGCCAGCAGCTCGGGACAGGGTTTGATTTCTGGGGCCAACGTCCTGACTTTC.

The chain recombines TRBV7-8 with TRBJ1-2, with D possibly TRBD1 on 6 matching bases. The CDR3 length is 15 residues. Germline CDR1 is SGHVS and CDR2 is FQNEAQ. The V end was cut by 4 bases, the J end by 3 bases, with 15 bases between. The CDR3 protein is CASSSGGPVDYGYTF. Written as DNA, the CDR3 is TGTGCCAGCAGCTCTGGGGGCCCGGTGGACTATGGCTACACCTTC.

The chain links TRBV6-5 to TRBJ1-1; no firm D call. Trimming cost V 0 bases and J 4 bases, with 12 bases left between them. This CDR3 region has 15 residues. From germline, CDR1 is MNHEY and CDR2 SVGAGI. The CDR3 nucleotides are TGTGCCAGCAGTTACTCGGAGGGCTTGGGCACTGAAGCTTTCTTT. Its translation: CASSYSEGLGTEAFF.

This chain joins TRBV6-1 and TRBJ1-1; TRBD1 matches at 10 bases. Trimming took 0 bases from V and 1 from J; bases not matched to a gene: 8. The CDR3 runs 18 residues. Germline CDR1 and CDR2: MNHNS and SASEGT. CDR3 region: CASSEASWGTGENTEAFF. In nucleotides, the CDR3 is TGTGCCAGCAGTGAAGCGTCTTGGGGGACAGGGGAGAACACTGAAGCTTTCTTT.

This chain connects TRBV19 to TRBJ2-5, with TRBD1 identical over 8 bases. Germline lookup yields CDR1 LNHDA and CDR2 SQIVND (reference sequence). The CDR3 covers 15 residues. Trimming at V came to 6 bases and at J to 5 bases, leaving 11 bases not matched to a gene. CDR3: CASSNSRGQGETQYF. The CDR3 nucleotides are TGTGCCAGTAGCAACTCCAGGGGGCAAGGGGAGACCCAGTACTTC.

As for this clone: One junction end disagrees with the germline gene, perhaps due to a read error. V is TRBV7-7 and J is TRBJ2-1, with D perhaps TRBD2 (6 bases). Germline-derived CDR1 and CDR2 are SSHAT and FNYEAQ (reference sequence). The CDR3 sequence is 13 residues long. This chain's CDR3 is CASSLGIREEQFF. The CDR3 DNA is TGTGCTAGCAGCTTAGGAATTCGGGAGGAGCAGTTCTTC.